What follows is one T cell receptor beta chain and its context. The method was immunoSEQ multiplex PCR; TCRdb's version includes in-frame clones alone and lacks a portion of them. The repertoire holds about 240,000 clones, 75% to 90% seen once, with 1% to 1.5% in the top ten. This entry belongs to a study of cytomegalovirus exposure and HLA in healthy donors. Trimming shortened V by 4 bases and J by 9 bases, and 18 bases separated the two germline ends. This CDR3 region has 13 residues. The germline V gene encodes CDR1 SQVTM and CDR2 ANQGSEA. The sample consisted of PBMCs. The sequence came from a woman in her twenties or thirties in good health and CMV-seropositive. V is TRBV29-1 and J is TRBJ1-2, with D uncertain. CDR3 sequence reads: CSVAGGVQTSYTF. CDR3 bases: TGCAGCGTTGCGGGCGGGGTCCAGACTAGCTACACCTTC.